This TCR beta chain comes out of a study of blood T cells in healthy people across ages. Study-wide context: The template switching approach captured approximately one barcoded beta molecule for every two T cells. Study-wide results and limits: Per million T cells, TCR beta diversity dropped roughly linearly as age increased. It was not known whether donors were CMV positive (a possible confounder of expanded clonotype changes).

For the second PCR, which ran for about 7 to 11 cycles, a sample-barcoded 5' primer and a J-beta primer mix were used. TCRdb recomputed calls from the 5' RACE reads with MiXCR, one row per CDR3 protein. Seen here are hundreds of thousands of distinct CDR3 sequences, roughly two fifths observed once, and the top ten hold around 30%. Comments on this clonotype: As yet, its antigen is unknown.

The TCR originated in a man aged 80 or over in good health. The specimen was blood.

CDR3 sequence reads: CASSPRGRSGGSYLDGYTF. DNA of the CDR3: TGTGCCAGCAGTCCGAGGGGCAGGTCGGGAGGCAGTTACCTCGATGGCTACACCTTC. The gene calls are TRBV12-3 or TRBV12-4 and TRBJ1-2; D may be TRBD1 (5 bases). V was clipped by 5 bases and J by 6 bases, with 31 bases between them. The CDR3 covers 19 residues.